Below, 32 T cell receptor beta chains from the same sample are listed, as sequenced in a study of PD-L1 blockade in urothelial cancer. The table came from immunoSEQ multiplex PCR; TCRdb's copy has only in-frame clones and leaves some out. The repertoire includes some 30,000 clones, about 87% of them detected once, and 1.5% to 2% sits in the top ten. The sample was PBMCs, taken around atezolizumab (anti-PD-L1) treatment. The origin of the receptors is a man aged 50 or older with urothelial cancer.

In this sample, this clone turned up once. The rearrangement joins TRBV7-9 to TRBJ2-7; 8 bases align to TRBD1. Germline CDR1 is SEHNR and CDR2 is FQNEAQ (reference sequence). The CDR3 runs to 16 residues. V gave up 5 bases and J gave up 0 bases; unmatched junction bases: 9. Here the CDR3 DNA reads TGTGCCAGCAGCCGGATCTTAACAGGGGGCTCCTACGAGCAGTACTTC. It translates to CASSRILTGGSYEQYF.

V gene TRBV27 combines with J gene TRBJ2-1, with D tentatively TRBD1 (6 bases). The length of the CDR3 is 13 residues. Germline V lookup: CDR1 MNHEY, CDR2 SMNVEV (reference sequence). The V end was cut by 1 base, the J end by 10 bases, with 11 bases between. CDR3 sequence (DNA): TGTGCCAGCAGTTTATTAGGGACAACCGAGCAGTTCTTC. This translates into CASSLLGTTEQFF.

CDR3 in DNA: TGTGCCAGCAGCCCCCGACAGGGGGCGCAGGGAAACACCATATATTTT. This translates into CASSPRQGAQGNTIYF. The rearrangement links TRBV7-8 to TRBJ1-3; TRBD1 agrees at 10 bases. V was clipped by 5 bases and J by 4 bases; unmatched bases: 8. CDR3 length: 16 amino acids. Looked up from germline, CDR1 is SGHVS and CDR2 is FQNEAQ.

V usage is TRBV7-9 and J usage is TRBJ2-4; 9 bases are a match to TRBD2. V lost 3 bases and J lost 6; bases outside the gene matches: 9. The CDR3 sequence is 16 residues long. Germline V gives CDR1 SEHNR, CDR2 FQNEAQ (reference sequence). This chain's CDR3 is CASSLGSGSLGNIQYF. DNA for the CDR3: TGTGCCAGCAGCTTGGGTAGCGGGAGTTTGGGAAACATTCAGTACTTC.

This clone was found once. This chain connects TRBV5-4 to TRBJ2-1; 7 positions agree with TRBD2. The germline CDR1 and CDR2 sequences are SGHNT and YYREEE (reference sequence). Trimming removed 4 bases from V and 0 bases from J; junction bases left unmatched: 16. CDR3 length: 19 residues. CDR3 coding DNA: TGTGCCAGCAGCGGGAAGACGGCAGCGGGGCCGACCTCCTACAATGAGCAGTTCTTC. This sequence encodes CASSGKTAAGPTSYNEQFF.

The V gene is TRBV5-6, the J gene TRBJ2-2; weak D call: TRBD1 (6 bases). Germline-derived CDR1 and CDR2 are SGHDT and YYEEEE. Trimming shortened V by 4 bases and J by 1 base, and 11 bases separated the two germline ends. CDR3 size: 15 residues. The CDR3 here is CASSTPGQNTGELFF. DNA for the CDR3: TGTGCCAGCAGCACTCCGGGACAGAACACCGGGGAGCTGTTTTTT.

V and J are TRBV7-9 and TRBJ2-3, with 11 bases lining up with TRBD1. V shed 1 base, J shed 5 bases, and the junction held 8 bases outside the gene matches. Germline V CDR1 and CDR2: SEHNR, FQNEAQ (reference sequence). The CDR3 has 17 residues. CDR3 in DNA: TGTGCCAGCAGCTTAGTACTCGGACAGGGGGCGTTAGATACGCAGTATTTT. It is translated as CASSLVLGQGALDTQYF.

Notes on this clone: An end of the junction does not agree with germline; a read error may underlie this. The chain has TRBV7-7 and TRBJ2-5; tentatively, D is TRBD2 (7 bases). The CDR3 is 14 amino acids. Germline-derived CDR1 and CDR2 are SSHAT and FNYEAQ (reference sequence). The CDR3 reads CASSPKGGPETQYF. The DNA of the CDR3 is TGTGCTAGCAGCCCCAAGGGGGGGCCCGAGACCCAGTACTTC.

The V gene is TRBV5-1, the J gene TRBJ1-6, with 8 bases fitting TRBD1. V was pared by 0 bases and J by 9 bases, with 8 bases of the junction left unmatched. Germline CDR1 SGHRS, CDR2 YFSETQ. The CDR3 has 16 amino acids. The CDR3 is CASSLDQRTGLSPLHF. CDR3 bases: TGCGCCAGCAGCTTGGACCAAAGGACAGGGCTTTCACCCCTCCACTTT.

The chain combines TRBV29-1 with TRBJ1-5; TRBD1 is a possible D gene (5 bases). The germline V and J ends were trimmed by 6 bases and 5 bases, with 17 bases remaining between them. The CDR3 contains 14 residues. From germline, CDR1 is SQVTM and CDR2 ANQGSEA. The chain's CDR3 is CSVAVGGKDQPQHF. In DNA, the CDR3 is TGCAGCGTGGCCGTCGGGGGGAAGGATCAGCCCCAGCATTTT.

V usage is TRBV7-6 and J usage is TRBJ2-1; TRBD2 matches at 7 bases. CDR3 size: 17 residues. The germline gives CDR1 SGHVS, CDR2 FNYEAQ. The V gene end was trimmed by 5 bases and the J gene end by 4 bases; junction bases not matched to a gene: 14. The CDR3 region has the DNA TGTGCCAGCAGCCCCAATAGGGGATCTAGCGGTTACAATGAGCAGTTCTTC. It encodes CASSPNRGSSGYNEQFF.

This chain uses TRBV11-2 with TRBJ1-3; D not resolved. This CDR3 has 13 amino acids. V lost 5 bases, J lost 4 bases, and 9 bases lay in between. Germline V gene sequence: CDR1 SGHAT, CDR2 FQNNGV. Written as DNA, the CDR3 is TGTGCCAGCAGCCAACCCACAGGAAACACCATATATTTT. Its protein is CASSQPTGNTIYF.

CDR3 loop: CASSEGWAEKLFF. In DNA, the CDR3 is TGTGCCAGCAGTGAAGGATGGGCCGAAAAACTGTTTTTT. The V and J genes are TRBV25-1 and TRBJ1-4; D gene ambiguous. Germline V gene data show CDR1 as MGHDK and CDR2 as SYGVNS. Trimming removed 2 bases at V and 8 bases at J, with 9 bases between. There are 13 residues in the CDR3.

V usage is TRBV5-8 and J usage is TRBJ1-5; TRBD1 matches 9 bases. The CDR3 spans 15 residues. The germline V gene has CDR1 SGHTS and CDR2 YDEGEE. The V segment lost 2 bases and the J segment 6 bases; nucleotides outside the gene matches: 6. CDR3 amino acids: CASSFVTGGVQPQHF. The CDR3 nucleotides are TGTGCCAGCAGCTTCGTAACAGGGGGCGTTCAGCCCCAGCATTTT.

The chain links TRBV5-1 to TRBJ2-7; no clear D. The V end lost 0 bases, the J end lost 3 bases, and 10 bases lay between the germline ends. The CDR3 has 14 residues. CDR1 and CDR2 from the germline V gene are SGHRS and YFSETQ. As DNA, the CDR3 is TGCGCCAGCAGCTTGGATCCCTCGGGCTACGAGCAGTACTTC. Translated, it gives CASSLDPSGYEQYF.

V usage is TRBV27 and J usage is TRBJ1-4, with D perhaps matching TRBD1 (6 bases). This CDR3 is 15 amino acids long. Trimming took 2 bases from V and 8 from J, leaving 15 bases between them. The germline V gene encodes CDR1 MNHEY and CDR2 SMNVEV (reference sequence). For the CDR3, the DNA is TGTGCCAGCAGTTTAGGACCGGCAAGGGGGGAAAAACTGTTTTTT. Protein: CASSLGPARGEKLFF.

This clone is a singleton in its sample. The chain is built from TRBV7-8 and TRBJ1-4, with D tentatively TRBD1 (6 bases). CDR1 SGHVS and CDR2 FQNEAQ come from the germline V gene. CDR3 size: 14 residues. V was pared by 5 bases and J by 8 bases, with 15 bases between. The CDR3, as DNA: TGTGCCAGCAGCCCGAGCGGGGGGCGAGAAAAACTGTTTTTT. This codes for CASSPSGGREKLFF.

As regards this clone: Other nucleotide sequences from this sample produce the same CDR3. The chain couples TRBV11-2 to TRBJ1-1; the match to TRBD1 covers 8 bases. J was trimmed by 4 bases and V by 5 bases; bases with no gene match: 3. The CDR3 extends over 13 amino acids. Germline assignment: CDR1 SGHAT and CDR2 FQNNGV. CDR3 in DNA: TGTGCCAGCAGCGCCACAGGGGGCACTGAAGCTTTCTTT. Translated: CASSATGGTEAFF.

The gene calls are TRBV18 and TRBJ2-2, with D possibly TRBD1 on 5 matching bases. Germline V gives CDR1 KGHSH, CDR2 LQKENI. V was pared by 3 bases and J by 3 bases, with 11 bases between. The CDR3 is 15 amino acids. The CDR3 loop reads CASSPSGYHTGELFF. In nucleotides, the CDR3 is TGTGCCAGCTCACCTTCAGGGTACCACACCGGGGAGCTGTTTTTT. The full variable domain, in which reference TRBV18 and TRBJ2-2 provide the parts outside the CDR3, is NAGVMQNPRHLVRRRGQEARLRCSPMKGHSHVYWYRQLPEEGLKFMVYLQKENIIDESGMPKERFSAEFPKEGPSILRIQQVVRGDSAAYFCASSPSGYHTGELFFGEGSRLTVL.

This clone came up a few times. V usage is TRBV7-9 and J usage is TRBJ2-2; 13 bases fit TRBD2. The CDR3 length is 17 residues. V lost 1 base and J lost 5; bases outside the gene matches: 4. Germline CDR1 SEHNR, CDR2 FQNEAQ (reference sequence). CDR3 in DNA: TGTGCCAGCAGCTTAGGACTAGCGGGAGGATTTACCGGGGAGCTGTTTTTT. This translates into CASSLGLAGGFTGELFF.

This clone was found a few times. The J gene is TRBJ2-3, the V gene TRBV27; 14 nucleotides align to TRBD2. The CDR3 is 18 residues long. Germline V gene lookup returns CDR1 MNHEY and CDR2 SMNVEV (reference sequence). J lost 4 bases, V lost 6 bases, and 12 bases had no gene match. CDR3 sequence (DNA): TGTGCCAGCAGGGGGGGCAGGGGACTAGCGGGAGTGGCAGATACGCAGTATTTT. This sequence encodes CASRGGRGLAGVADTQYF.

This chain links TRBV6-1 with TRBJ2-1; D possibly corresponds to TRBD1 (5 bases). This CDR3 spans 15 amino acids. The V end was cut by 2 bases, the J end by 4 bases, with 12 bases between. The germline CDR1 and CDR2 sequences are MNHNS and SASEGT. The CDR3 nucleotides are TGTGCCAGCAGTGAATGGGGCAGAGATTACAATGAGCAGTTCTTC. Translating gives CASSEWGRDYNEQFF.

The rearrangement uses TRBV18 and TRBJ2-5; the match to TRBD2 covers 7 bases. Per germline, CDR1 KGHSH and CDR2 LQKENI. This CDR3 contains 16 residues. V gave up 4 bases and J gave up 1 base; unmatched junction bases: 9. The CDR3 bases are TGTGCCAGCTCACTTAACGGAGCGGGGCCCCAAGAGACCCAGTACTTC. Residues: CASSLNGAGPQETQYF.

V usage is TRBV4-3 and J usage is TRBJ2-1, with 8 bases identical to TRBD2. This CDR3 spans 15 amino acids. J gave up 2 bases and V 0 bases, and 0 bases lay outside the gene matches. Germline V gene data show CDR1 as LGHNA and CDR2 as YSLEER. This CDR3 is CASSQDSGAYNEQFF. Written as DNA, the CDR3 is TGCGCCAGCAGCCAAGATAGCGGGGCCTACAATGAGCAGTTCTTC.

The chain links TRBV27 to TRBJ2-1; 7 positions match TRBD2. Trimming cost V 3 bases and J 8 bases; bases outside gene matches: 13. Germline V gene lookup returns CDR1 MNHEY and CDR2 SMNVEV (reference sequence). This CDR3 region has 16 residues. The CDR3 is CASSLVVGLVAYEQFF. The CDR3 nucleotides read TGTGCCAGCAGTTTGGTGGTAGGACTAGTGGCTTATGAGCAGTTCTTC.

This chain links TRBV18 with TRBJ2-2; perhaps TRBD2 as D (7 bases). Germline CDR1 reads KGHSH; CDR2 reads LQKENI. V was pared by 3 bases and J by 3 bases, with 11 bases between. This CDR3 contains 15 residues. The CDR3 protein is CASSPRGGDTGELFF. The CDR3 coding sequence is TGTGCCAGCTCACCCCGAGGGGGGGACACCGGGGAGCTGTTTTTT.

The chain links TRBV19 to TRBJ2-5, with 8 bases that match TRBD1. The V gene end was trimmed by 5 bases and the J gene end by 2 bases; junction bases not matched to a gene: 7. Per germline, CDR1 LNHDA and CDR2 SQIVND (reference sequence). The CDR3 is 15 residues long. The CDR3 spells CASSLSRTGQETQYF. The CDR3 DNA sequence: TGTGCCAGTAGTCTCTCTCGGACAGGGCAAGAGACCCAGTACTTC.

The chain combines TRBV6-5 with TRBJ1-2; 11 bases are a match to TRBD1. CDR1 and CDR2 (germline): MNHEY, SVGAGI. V was clipped by 5 bases and J by 7 bases; unmatched bases: 6. CDR3 size: 14 residues. The CDR3 here is CASSDRDRGGGYTF. In DNA form, the CDR3 reads TGTGCCAGCAGTGACCGGGACAGGGGGGGTGGCTACACCTTC.

DNA for the CDR3: TGTGCCGCTCGGGACAGGGGGCGAGAGACCCAGTACTTC. Its protein is CAARDRGRETQYF. The chain couples TRBV28 to TRBJ2-5, with 12 bases fitting TRBD1. This CDR3 is built from 13 residues. V lost 11 bases and J lost 4; bases outside the gene matches: 5. CDR1 is MDHEN, CDR2 SYDVKM, per germline.

The chain carries TRBV2 and TRBJ1-1; D is ambiguous. V dropped 1 base and J dropped 7 bases, with 13 bases sitting between them. Germline assignment: CDR1 SNHLY and CDR2 FYNNEI. CDR3 size: 14 residues. The CDR3 is CASSEVVSIGEAFF. DNA for the CDR3: TGTGCCAGCAGTGAAGTTGTTTCTATTGGTGAAGCTTTCTTT.

The chain combines TRBV5-1 with TRBJ2-5; D may be TRBD2 (5 bases). Looked up from germline, CDR1 is SGHRS and CDR2 is YFSETQ. This CDR3 has 16 residues. Trimming shortened V by 4 bases and J by 3 bases, and 19 bases separated the two germline ends. The CDR3 protein is CASSPRIGWGEETQYF. In nucleotides, the CDR3 is TGCGCCAGCAGCCCGAGGATCGGCTGGGGAGAAGAGACCCAGTACTTC.

This clone has more than one count but fewer than ten. The rearrangement links TRBV7-2 to TRBJ2-2, with D possibly matching TRBD1 (6 bases). Germline CDR1 SGHTA, CDR2 FQGNSA. V was trimmed by 5 bases and J by 1 base, leaving 11 bases between them. This CDR3 comprises 15 residues. DNA of the CDR3: TGTGCCAGCAGCCGAGACAGGAGGAACACCGGGGAGCTGTTTTTT. It yields the protein CASSRDRRNTGELFF.